These 8 T cell receptor beta chains originate from one sample sequenced in a study of neurological immune-mediated disorders. TCRdb re-called the 5' RACE reads with MiXCR, one entry per CDR3 protein. The sample holds about 50,000 distinct CDR3 sequences; roughly 15% are singletons and the top ten take 4.4%. The sample taken for sequencing was PBMCs. These receptors originate from a man between 60 and 75 years old in good health.

The chain couples TRBV11-1 to TRBJ2-7, with D perhaps being TRBD1 or TRBD2 (6 bases each). Trimming pared 4 bases from V and 2 bases from J, leaving 15 bases between. Germline V lookup: CDR1 SGHAT, CDR2 FQDESV (reference sequence). The CDR3 totals 15 residues. CDR3 bases: TGTGCCAGCAGCTGGAGGGGGGCTATCCCCTACGAGCAGTACTTC. This gives the protein CASSWRGAIPYEQYF.

Many counts were recorded for this clonotype. The rearrangement uses TRBV5-1 and TRBJ1-1; unclear D gene. The CDR3 is 15 amino acids. The germline V and J ends were trimmed by 0 bases and 6 bases, with 15 bases remaining between them. Germline-derived CDR1 and CDR2 are SGHRS and YFSETQ. The CDR3 is CASSLAIWGDPEAFF. The CDR3 coding sequence is TGCGCCAGCAGCTTGGCGATCTGGGGAGACCCTGAAGCTTTCTTT. The full variable domain, completed using reference TRBV5-1 and TRBJ1-1, is KAGVTQTPRYLIKTRGQQVTLSCSPISGHRSVSWYQQTPGQGLQFLFEYFSETQRNKGNFPGRFSGRQFSNSRSEMNVSTLELGDSALYLCASSLAIWGDPEAFFGQGTRLTVV.

This clonotype was observed at least ten times. This sequence joins TRBV11-2 and TRBJ1-5; the D is unclear. The V and J ends lost 3 bases and 1 base respectively, with 10 bases between them. The CDR3 consists of 15 residues. Germline V CDR1 and CDR2: SGHAT, FQNNGV. The CDR3 nucleotides read TGTGCCAGCAGCTTGGACGGATTCAGCAATCAGCCCCAGCATTTT. Translating gives CASSLDGFSNQPQHF.

This clonotype was seen ten or more times. This rearrangement joins TRBV2 to TRBJ2-7; the match to TRBD1 covers 7 bases. The CDR3 contains 15 residues. Germline V CDR1 and CDR2: SNHLY, FYNNEI. V lost 4 bases and J lost 6; bases outside the gene matches: 12. The CDR3 reads CASSVLTTGAGEQYF. The CDR3 DNA is TGTGCCAGCAGTGTACTAACAACAGGGGCCGGCGAGCAGTACTTC. Full variable domain (rest looked up from reference TRBV2 and TRBJ2-7): EPEVTQTPSHQVTQMGQEVILRCVPISNHLYFYWYRQILGQKVEFLVSFYNNEISEKSEIFDDQFSVERPDGSNFTLKIRSTKLEDSAMYFCASSVLTTGAGEQYFGPGTRLTVT.

This clonotype was counted many times. The V gene is TRBV20-1, the J gene TRBJ2-7, with D possibly matching TRBD2 (6 bases). V lost 3 bases and J lost 3, with 12 bases in between. Germline CDR1 and CDR2: DFQATT and SNEGSKA (reference sequence). The CDR3 has 13 amino acids. CDR3 residues: CSASSSVGYEQYF. The DNA for the CDR3 is TGCAGTGCTAGTTCTAGCGTAGGCTACGAGCAGTACTTC.

This clonotype was recorded at least ten times. The chain employs TRBV6-2 or TRBV6-3 and TRBJ2-7; D ambiguous. Trimming removed 0 bases at V and 2 bases at J, with 5 bases between. Germline lookup yields CDR1 MNHEY and CDR2 SVGEGT. There are 13 residues in the CDR3. The CDR3 DNA reads TGTGCCAGCAGTTACTCTGACACCTACGAGCAGTACTTC. Protein: CASSYSDTYEQYF.

This clonotype was detected many times. This chain links TRBV12-3 or TRBV12-4 with TRBJ1-1; TRBD1 might be the D (5 bases). V dropped 5 bases and J dropped 11 bases, with 15 bases sitting between them. The CDR3 extends over 12 amino acids. In DNA form, the CDR3 reads TGTGCCAGCAGTACCTCGGGGACGCGGGCTTTCTTT. Protein: CASSTSGTRAFF.

This clonotype has ten or more counts. The DNA for the CDR3 is TGTGCCAGCAGCCTCTGGGACTCAAAGAACACTGAAGCTTTCTTT. Amino acid sequence: CASSLWDSKNTEAFF. V usage is TRBV5-5 and J usage is TRBJ1-1; possibly TRBD1 for D (5 bases). This CDR3 is built from 15 residues. Per germline, CDR1 SGHKS and CDR2 YYEKEE (reference sequence). Deletions cut 4 bases from V and 1 base from J, with 14 bases between.